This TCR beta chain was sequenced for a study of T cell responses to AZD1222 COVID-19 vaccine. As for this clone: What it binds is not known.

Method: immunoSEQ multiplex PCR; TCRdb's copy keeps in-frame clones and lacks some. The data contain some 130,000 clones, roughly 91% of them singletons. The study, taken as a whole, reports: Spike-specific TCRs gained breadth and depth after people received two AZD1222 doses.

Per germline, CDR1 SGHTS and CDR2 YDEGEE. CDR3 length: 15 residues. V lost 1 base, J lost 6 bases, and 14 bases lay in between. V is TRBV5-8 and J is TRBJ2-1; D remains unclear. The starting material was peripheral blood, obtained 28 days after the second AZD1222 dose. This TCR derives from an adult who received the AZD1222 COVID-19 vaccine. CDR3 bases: TGTGCCAGCAGCTTGAAGGCCGTAACGGGCAATGAGCAGTTCTTC. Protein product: CASSLKAVTGNEQFF.